These 19 T cell receptor beta chains share one sample of origin, sequenced in a study of blood T cell repertoires in COVID-19. Clones were read by immunoSEQ multiplex PCR, and TCRdb kept only the in-frame ones, dropping some. The sample carries about 74,000 clones, approximately 90% recorded once. The specimen sequenced was peripheral blood. The receptors were sampled from a woman aged 55-70 years with active COVID-19.

The gene calls are TRBV9 and TRBJ2-1; 13 positions match TRBD2. J lost 8 bases, V lost 0 bases, and 14 bases had no gene match. This CDR3 has 19 amino acids. Germline CDR1 SGDLS, CDR2 YYNGEE. The CDR3 is CASSVVGTSGTLKWDEQFF. CDR3 DNA: TGTGCCAGCAGCGTAGTGGGGACTAGCGGGACCTTGAAATGGGATGAGCAGTTCTTC.

V and J are TRBV5-1 and TRBJ2-1, with 7 bases that match TRBD2. J lost 4 bases, V lost 4 bases, and 14 bases had no gene match. From germline, CDR1 is SGHRS and CDR2 YFSETQ. The CDR3 is made up of 17 amino acids. Here the CDR3 DNA reads TGCGCCAGCAGCACCAACGTGGCAGCGGGGACTTACAATGAGCAGTTCTTC. Its translation: CASSTNVAAGTYNEQFF.

The chain recombines TRBV5-1 with TRBJ2-1; no clear D gene. The CDR3 contains 16 residues. V was pared by 0 bases and J by 4 bases, with 14 bases between. Germline CDR1 and CDR2: SGHRS and YFSETQ. CDR3 DNA: TGCGCCAGCAGCTTGGCCGCGCGAACCCTATACAATGAGCAGTTCTTC. Translation: CASSLAARTLYNEQFF.

The chain couples TRBV18 to TRBJ2-5; tentative D call: TRBD1 (6 bases). Germline values: CDR1 KGHSH, CDR2 LQKENI. This CDR3 is built from 14 residues. Trimming removed 1 base from V and 2 bases from J, with 8 bases in between. CDR3 sequence (DNA): TGTGCCAGCTCACCACACAGGGCTCAAGAGACCCAGTACTTC. Its translation is CASSPHRAQETQYF.

CDR3: CAVGTANSNQPQHF. CDR3 nucleotides: TGTGCCGTGGGGACAGCTAATAGCAATCAGCCCCAGCATTTT. V usage is TRBV5-4 and J usage is TRBJ1-5; 7 positions match TRBD1. The junction had 7 bases not matched to a gene; V was cut back by 10 bases and J by 0 bases. The CDR3 sequence is 14 residues long. CDR1 is SGHNT and CDR2 is YYREEE in the germline V gene (reference sequence).

The DNA for the CDR3 is TGTGCCAGCAGTGAAGCGGGTTCGGGAGCTGAAGCTTTCTTT. Translated, it gives CASSEAGSGAEAFF. The V and J genes are TRBV6-1 and TRBJ1-1; no reliable D call. Trimming left V 0 bases short and J 6 bases short, with 11 bases between. The V gene's germline CDR1 is MNHNS and CDR2 SASEGT. This CDR3 has 14 amino acids.

J is TRBJ2-7 and V is TRBV5-1; 12 nucleotides match TRBD1. The CDR3 is 14 amino acids. CDR1 SGHRS and CDR2 YFSETQ come from the germline V gene. V was clipped by 5 bases and J by 6 bases; unmatched bases: 6. The CDR3 DNA reads as TGCGCCAGCAGGTCCGGGACAGGGGGCTCCGAGCAGTACTTC. This translates into CASRSGTGGSEQYF.

The gene calls are TRBV4-1 and TRBJ1-1; D possibly corresponds to TRBD1 (5 bases). V gave up 1 base and J gave up 2 bases, with 17 bases separating them. The germline gives CDR1 MGHRA, CDR2 YSYEKL. The CDR3 sequence is 17 residues long. The CDR3 DNA sequence: TGCGCCAGCAGCCAAGGGTGGGGCGGGGGAGGTAACACTGAAGCTTTCTTT. This translates into CASSQGWGGGGNTEAFF.

The chain has TRBV28 and TRBJ1-1, with a weak D call TRBD1 (6 bases). Trimming cost V 6 bases and J 6 bases, with 17 bases left between them. Per germline, CDR1 MDHEN and CDR2 SYDVKM. The CDR3 runs 14 residues. The CDR3 nucleotides are TGTGCCAGCAGCCCAACCCGACAGGCCCCTGAAGCTTTCTTT. It yields the protein CASSPTRQAPEAFF.

The chain combines TRBV30 with TRBJ1-6; 7 bases agree with TRBD1. V was clipped by 5 bases and J by 5 bases; unmatched bases: 3. Germline lookup yields CDR1 GTSNPN and CDR2 SVGIG (reference sequence). The CDR3 totals 13 residues. CDR3 bases: TGTGCCTGGGACAGGGTGCATAATTCACCCCTCCACTTT. Amino acids: CAWDRVHNSPLHF.

This chain connects TRBV6-1 to TRBJ2-3; 8 nucleotides align to TRBD2. The germline CDR1 and CDR2 sequences are MNHNS and SASEGT. V lost 1 base, J lost 4 bases, and 7 bases stayed unmatched. This CDR3 region has 16 residues. CDR3 DNA: TGTGCCAGCAGTGAAGGTTCGGGAGGGCGGTCAGATACGCAGTATTTT. Amino acid sequence: CASSEGSGGRSDTQYF.

The rearrangement joins TRBV24-1 to TRBJ1-5, with D tentatively TRBD1 (6 bases). V was cut by 3 bases and J by 2 bases, with 19 bases left in between. Germline-derived CDR1 and CDR2 are KGHDR and SFDVKD. The CDR3 loop spans 18 amino acids. The CDR3: CATSDHGLGGPGNQPQHF. The CDR3 DNA is TGTGCCACCAGTGATCACGGCCTGGGGGGGCCGGGCAATCAGCCCCAGCATTTT.

The chain links TRBV7-9 to TRBJ2-1; TRBD2 aligns across 12 bases. CDR1 is SEHNR, CDR2 FQNEAQ, per germline (reference sequence). This CDR3 has 18 residues. With V trimmed by 1 base and J by 1 base, 5 bases remained unmatched. CDR3 sequence reads: CASSLGGLAGWSYNEQFF. As DNA, the CDR3 is TGTGCCAGCAGCTTAGGCGGACTAGCGGGATGGTCCTACAATGAGCAGTTCTTC. The whole variable domain, filled in from reference TRBV7-9 and TRBJ2-1, reads DTGVSQNPRHKITKRGQNVTFRCDPISEHNRLYWYRQTLGQGPEFLTYFQNEAQLEKSRLLSDRFSAERPKGSFSTLEIQRTEQGDSAMYLCASSLGGLAGWSYNEQFFGPGTRLTVL.

This chain links TRBV27 with TRBJ1-5, with D possibly TRBD1 on 6 matching bases. The CDR3 is 15 amino acids. CDR1 MNHEY and CDR2 SMNVEV come from the germline V gene (reference sequence). V dropped 6 bases and J dropped 3 bases, with 15 bases sitting between them. For the CDR3, the DNA is TGTGCCAGCAGGCCCGGGACACAAAACAATCAGCCCCAGCATTTT. The encoded protein is CASRPGTQNNQPQHF.

The chain has TRBV10-2 and TRBJ1-1; D remains unclear. The CDR3 is 12 amino acids. V was clipped by 6 bases and J by 3 bases, with 8 bases between them. Germline V gives CDR1 WSHSY, CDR2 SAAADI. CDR3 in amino acids: CASRYRDTEAFF. DNA for the CDR3: TGCGCCAGCAGGTACCGGGACACTGAAGCTTTCTTT.

The chain joins TRBV7-7 to TRBJ2-3; 8 bases fit TRBD2. V lost 1 base to trimming and J lost 2 bases; unmatched junction nucleotides: 2. This CDR3 contains 15 residues. CDR1 and CDR2 from the germline V gene are SSHAT and FNYEAQ (reference sequence). The CDR3 loop is CASSLGSGTTDTQYF. DNA for the CDR3: TGTGCCAGCAGCTTAGGTAGCGGGACCACAGATACGCAGTATTTT.

J is TRBJ1-2 and V is TRBV3-1 (or the pseudogene TRBV3-2); no definite D call. The CDR3 extends over 12 amino acids. The germline V gene has CDR1 LGHDT and CDR2 YNNKEL (reference sequence). V was clipped by 8 bases and J by 3 bases, with 10 bases between them. The DNA of the CDR3 is TGTGCCAGCCGTCGGGGAGACTATGGCTACACCTTC. It specifies CASRRGDYGYTF.

This CDR3 is CASSISAGGLSYNEQFF. In nucleotides, the CDR3 is TGTGCCAGTAGTATCTCAGCGGGAGGGCTTTCCTACAATGAGCAGTTCTTC. The chain has TRBV19 and TRBJ2-1; 10 bases are a match to TRBD2. V lost 3 bases, J lost 1 base, and 6 bases stayed unmatched. The CDR3 is 17 amino acids. Germline CDR1 LNHDA, CDR2 SQIVND (reference sequence).

This chain uses TRBV5-1 with TRBJ2-3, with D tentatively TRBD2 (6 bases). V lost 7 bases to trimming and J lost 6 bases, with 21 bases between them. The CDR3 is 15 residues long. CDR1 and CDR2 (germline): SGHRS, YFSETQ. DNA of the CDR3: TGCGCCAGCCACGAAGGACCGGGAGAAGGGGATACGCAGTATTTT. It translates to CASHEGPGEGDTQYF.